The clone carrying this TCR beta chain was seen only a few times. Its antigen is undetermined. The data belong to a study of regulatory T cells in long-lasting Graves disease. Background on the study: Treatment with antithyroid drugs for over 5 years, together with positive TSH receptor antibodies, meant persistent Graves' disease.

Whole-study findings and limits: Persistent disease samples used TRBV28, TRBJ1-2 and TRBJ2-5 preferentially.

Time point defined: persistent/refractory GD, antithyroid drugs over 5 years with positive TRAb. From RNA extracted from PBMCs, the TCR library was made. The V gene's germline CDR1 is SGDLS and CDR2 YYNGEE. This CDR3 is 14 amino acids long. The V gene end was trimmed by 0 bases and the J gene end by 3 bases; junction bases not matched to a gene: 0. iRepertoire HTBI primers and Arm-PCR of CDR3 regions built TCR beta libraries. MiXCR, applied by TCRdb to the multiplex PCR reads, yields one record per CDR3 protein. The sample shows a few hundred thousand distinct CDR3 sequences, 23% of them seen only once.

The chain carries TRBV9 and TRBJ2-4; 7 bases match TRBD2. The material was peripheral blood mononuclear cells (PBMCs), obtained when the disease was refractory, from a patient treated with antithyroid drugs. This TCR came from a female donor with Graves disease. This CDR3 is CASSVGGGKNIQYF. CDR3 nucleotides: TGTGCCAGCAGCGTAGGCGGGGGCAAAAACATTCAGTACTTC.